What follows are 20 T cell receptor beta chains derived from one specimen sequenced in a study of blood T cell repertoires in COVID-19. TCRdb keeps only in-frame clones here, not all; method: immunoSEQ multiplex PCR. This table has roughly 120,000 clones, roughly 83% appearing once. Sequenced sample: peripheral blood. These receptors were obtained from a man aged 30-40 years with acute or convalescent COVID-19.

The V call is TRBV19, the J call TRBJ1-1; the match to TRBD1 covers 7 bases. Germline CDR1 is LNHDA and CDR2 is SQIVND (reference sequence). V dropped 7 bases and J dropped 1; count of bases not matched to a gene: 3. The CDR3 is 13 residues long. CDR3: CASMDRPNTEAFF. In DNA, the CDR3 is TGTGCCAGTATGGACAGGCCGAACACTGAAGCTTTCTTT.

The gene calls are TRBV7-9 and TRBJ2-3; no firm D call. The CDR3 contains 15 residues. The V gene lost 0 bases and the J gene lost 4 bases, with 11 bases spanning the gap. CDR1 is SEHNR, CDR2 FQNEAQ, per germline (reference sequence). Here the CDR3 reads CASSLAATWPDTQYF. The CDR3 DNA sequence: TGTGCCAGCAGCTTAGCGGCAACGTGGCCAGATACGCAGTATTTT.

CDR3 in amino acids: CASSYSPLPGGTGELFF. In DNA form, the CDR3 reads TGTGCCAGCAGCTACTCCCCCCTTCCGGGAGGTACCGGGGAGCTGTTTTTT. The V call is TRBV9, the J call TRBJ2-2; 7 bases agree with TRBD2. Looked up from germline, CDR1 is SGDLS and CDR2 is YYNGEE. CDR3 length: 17 residues. V shed 4 bases, J shed 5 bases, and the junction held 14 bases outside the gene matches.

The chain links TRBV19 to TRBJ1-2; no firm D call. This CDR3 region has 16 residues. Per germline, CDR1 LNHDA and CDR2 SQIVND (reference sequence). Trimming cost V 5 bases and J 4 bases, with 20 bases left between them. The CDR3 DNA follows: TGTGCCAGTAGTCAGCCCTCCGGAGGGCTCGGCTATGGCTACACCTTC. Amino acid sequence: CASSQPSGGLGYGYTF.

The CDR3 DNA sequence: TGTGCCAGCAGCGCCTACAGGGGCGGTGAGCAGTTCTTC. Translation gives CASSAYRGGEQFF. The V call is TRBV9, the J call TRBJ2-1; TRBD1 matches at 7 bases. Germline V gives CDR1 SGDLS, CDR2 YYNGEE. The CDR3 runs to 13 residues. The J segment lost 9 bases and the V segment lost 3 bases, leaving 6 bases of the junction unmatched.

V gene TRBV7-9 combines with J gene TRBJ1-4, with TRBD1 as a possible D gene (5 bases). The germline CDR1 and CDR2 sequences are SEHNR and FQNEAQ (reference sequence). Between the trimmed V and J ends, which lost 5 bases and 8 bases, there was a span of 12 bases. This CDR3 spans 13 amino acids. CDR3 bases: TGTGCCAGCAGCCTCGGGGGAAAAGAAAAACTGTTTTTT. This translates into CASSLGGKEKLFF.

The V call is TRBV5-4, the J call TRBJ1-6; D is unresolved. The germline V and J ends were trimmed by 2 bases and 10 bases, with 10 bases remaining between them. Germline CDR1 reads SGHNT; CDR2 reads YYREEE (reference sequence). The CDR3 covers 13 residues. The CDR3 DNA reads TGTGCCAGCAGCTTAGGCACGGGATCACCCCTCCACTTT. Translation gives CASSLGTGSPLHF.

The J gene is TRBJ2-1, the V gene TRBV6-5; tentative D call: TRBD1 (8 bases). Germline V gene sequence: CDR1 MNHEY, CDR2 SVGAGI. Trimming stripped 8 bases from V and 6 bases from J, with 17 bases between. The CDR3 is 14 amino acids. The CDR3 DNA is TGTGCCAGCTACAGGGGGGGGGCCTCCAATGAGCAGTTCTTC. It codes for CASYRGGASNEQFF.

There are many counts of this clone. This chain joins TRBV27 and TRBJ2-1; tentative D call: TRBD1 (6 bases). This CDR3 region has 13 residues. Germline CDR1 is MNHEY and CDR2 is SMNVEV (reference sequence). The V end lost 4 bases, the J end lost 4 bases, and 8 bases lay between the germline ends. The CDR3 sequence: CASSSQGYNEQFF. For the CDR3, the DNA is TGTGCCAGCAGTTCACAGGGTTACAATGAGCAGTTCTTC.

This clone has only a few counts. The CDR3 region has the DNA TGTGCCAGCAGCCCCCTAGCGGAATCCTACAATGAGCAGTTCTTC. It is translated as CASSPLAESYNEQFF. This chain uses TRBV9 with TRBJ2-1; the match to TRBD2 covers 7 bases. CDR1 is SGDLS and CDR2 is YYNGEE in the germline V gene. CDR3 length: 15 amino acids. V shed 4 bases and J 1 base; nucleotides not matched to a gene: 5.

The CDR3 bases are TGTGCCAGCAGTTACTTAGGAGAATTTGGTGAGCCCCAGCATTTT. It is translated as CASSYLGEFGEPQHF. This chain links TRBV6-2 or TRBV6-3 with TRBJ1-5; D gene unclear. V lost 1 base, J lost 8 bases, and 15 bases lay in between. This CDR3 contains 15 residues. CDR1 and CDR2 from the germline V gene are MNHEY and SVGEGT.

The rearrangement links TRBV11-2 to TRBJ2-4, with 8 positions matching TRBD2. The J segment lost 6 bases and the V segment lost 1 base, leaving 2 bases of the junction unmatched. The germline gives CDR1 SGHAT, CDR2 FQNNGV. This CDR3 is 14 amino acids long. The CDR3 reads CASSLVAGGNIQYF. The CDR3 nucleotides are TGTGCCAGCAGCTTAGTTGCGGGGGGAAACATTCAGTACTTC.

The chain has TRBV5-6 and TRBJ2-7; 7 bases are a match to TRBD2. The trim removed 2 bases at V and 6 bases at J, leaving 11 bases unmatched. Germline V gene lookup returns CDR1 SGHDT and CDR2 YYEEEE. The CDR3 has 15 residues. This CDR3 reads CASSFGLAGEGEQYV. For the CDR3, the DNA is TGTGCCAGCAGCTTCGGTCTTGCGGGGGAGGGCGAGCAGTACGTC.

The genes are TRBV7-9 and TRBJ1-2, with D possibly TRBD1 on 6 matching bases. The CDR3 is made up of 15 amino acids. The V and J ends lost 2 bases and 7 bases respectively, with 17 bases between them. Germline CDR1 reads SEHNR; CDR2 reads FQNEAQ (reference sequence). The CDR3 region is CASSLTAQGTFGYTF. In DNA, the CDR3 is TGTGCCAGCAGCTTAACTGCTCAGGGGACCTTTGGCTACACCTTC. Complete variable domain (other parts from reference TRBV7-9 and TRBJ1-2): DTGVSQNPRHKITKRGQNVTFRCDPISEHNRLYWYRQTLGQGPEFLTYFQNEAQLEKSRLLSDRFSAERPKGSFSTLEIQRTEQGDSAMYLCASSLTAQGTFGYTFGSGTRLTVV.

The chain couples TRBV5-1 to TRBJ2-2; D is unresolved. Trimming stripped 4 bases from V and 0 bases from J, with 7 bases between. The CDR3 consists of 14 residues. The germline gives CDR1 SGHRS, CDR2 YFSETQ. The DNA of the CDR3 is TGCGCCAGCAGCCTAACCTCGAACACCGGGGAGCTGTTTTTT. Amino acids: CASSLTSNTGELFF.

The J gene is TRBJ2-2, the V gene TRBV18, with 9 bases identical to TRBD2. CDR1 KGHSH and CDR2 LQKENI come from the germline V gene. With 4 bases clipped from V and 7 bases from J, the junction kept 7 bases outside the gene matches. The CDR3 length is 15 residues. The CDR3 loop reads CASSRTGLAIGELFF. CDR3 coding DNA: TGTGCCAGCTCACGAACGGGACTAGCTATCGGGGAGCTGTTTTTT.

V usage is TRBV9 and J usage is TRBJ1-2; D possibly corresponds to TRBD1 (6 bases). This CDR3 has 15 amino acids. Trimming took 0 bases from V and 4 from J, leaving 13 bases between them. The V gene's germline CDR1 is SGDLS and CDR2 YYNGEE. CDR3: CASSVENTGSYGYTF. CDR3 in DNA: TGTGCCAGCAGCGTAGAGAATACAGGGTCCTATGGCTACACCTTC.

This clone appeared a single time. The chain couples TRBV19 to TRBJ1-4; D not certain. CDR1 LNHDA and CDR2 SQIVND come from the germline V gene (reference sequence). V gave up 3 bases and J gave up 6 bases, with 11 bases separating them. The CDR3 spans 14 residues. This CDR3 is CASSMPGRDEKLFF. For the CDR3, the DNA is TGTGCCAGTAGTATGCCCGGGCGGGATGAAAAACTGTTTTTT.

The V and J genes are TRBV29-1 and TRBJ1-2; no clear D gene. Germline values: CDR1 SQVTM, CDR2 ANQGSEA. The V and J ends lost 4 bases and 0 bases respectively, with 6 bases between them. This CDR3 has 12 residues. This CDR3 reads CSVGETNYGYTF. The CDR3 nucleotides read TGCAGCGTTGGTGAGACTAACTATGGCTACACCTTC.

This sequence joins TRBV5-3 and TRBJ2-7; 11 bases agree with TRBD1. TRBV5-3 is designated an ORF whose function remains uncertain. V was pared by 3 bases and J by 0 bases, with 17 bases of the junction left unmatched. CDR3 length equals 20 residues. The CDR3 here is CARSCMPGQGGGRASYEQYV. The CDR3, as DNA: TGTGCCAGAAGCTGCATGCCGGGACAGGGGGGCGGGAGGGCCTCCTACGAGCAGTACGTC.